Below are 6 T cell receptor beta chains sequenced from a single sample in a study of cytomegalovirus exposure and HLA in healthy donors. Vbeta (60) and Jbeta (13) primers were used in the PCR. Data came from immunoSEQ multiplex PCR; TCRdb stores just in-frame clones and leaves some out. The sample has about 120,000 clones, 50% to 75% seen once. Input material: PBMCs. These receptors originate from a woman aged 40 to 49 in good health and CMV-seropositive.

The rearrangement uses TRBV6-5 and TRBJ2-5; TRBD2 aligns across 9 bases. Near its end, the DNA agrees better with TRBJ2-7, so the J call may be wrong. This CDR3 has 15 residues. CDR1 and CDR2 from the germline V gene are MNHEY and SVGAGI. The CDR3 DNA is TGTGCCAGCAGTTATAGACTAGCGGCCTCCTACGAGCAGTACTTC. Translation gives CASSYRLAASYEQYF.

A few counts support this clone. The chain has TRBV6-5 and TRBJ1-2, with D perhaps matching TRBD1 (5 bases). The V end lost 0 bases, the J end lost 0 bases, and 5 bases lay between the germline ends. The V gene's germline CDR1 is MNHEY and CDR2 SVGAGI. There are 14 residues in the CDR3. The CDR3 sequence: CASSYSTANYGYTF. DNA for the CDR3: TGTGCCAGCAGTTACTCGACAGCTAACTATGGCTACACCTTC.

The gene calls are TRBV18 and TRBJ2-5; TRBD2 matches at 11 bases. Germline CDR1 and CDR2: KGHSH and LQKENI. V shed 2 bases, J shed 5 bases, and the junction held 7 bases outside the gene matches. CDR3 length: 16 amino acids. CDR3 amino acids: CASSPIAGGPWETQYF. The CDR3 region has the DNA TGTGCCAGCTCACCAATAGCGGGAGGGCCCTGGGAGACCCAGTACTTC.

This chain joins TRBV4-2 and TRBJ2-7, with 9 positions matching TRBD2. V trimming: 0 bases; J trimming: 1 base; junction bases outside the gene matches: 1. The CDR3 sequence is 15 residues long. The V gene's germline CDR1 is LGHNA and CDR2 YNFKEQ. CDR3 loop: CASSQEREGSYEQYF. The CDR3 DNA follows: TGTGCCAGCAGCCAAGAGCGGGAGGGGTCCTACGAGCAGTACTTC.

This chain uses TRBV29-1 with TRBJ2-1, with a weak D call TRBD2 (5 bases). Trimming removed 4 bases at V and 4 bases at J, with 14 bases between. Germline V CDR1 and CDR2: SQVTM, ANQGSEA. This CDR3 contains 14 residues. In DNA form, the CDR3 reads TGCAGCGTTGCCCTCCAGCGGTCTTACAATGAGCAGTTCTTC. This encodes CSVALQRSYNEQFF.

Here the CDR3 DNA reads TGTGCCAGCAGCGTGGGACAAGACTATGGCTACACCTTC. It translates to CASSVGQDYGYTF. The rearrangement joins TRBV9 to TRBJ1-2, with a weak D call TRBD1 (6 bases). Germline V lookup: CDR1 SGDLS, CDR2 YYNGEE. Trimming stripped 2 bases from V and 3 bases from J, with 8 bases between. This CDR3 contains 13 residues.